Reported below is one T cell receptor (beta chain). Per the original data handling: Estimated nucleated cell counts came from reference gene primer amplification. Clones were read by immunoSEQ multiplex PCR, and TCRdb kept only the in-frame ones, dropping some. Clone size and V and J calls were adopted from that table, with D and trimming inferred from the DNA. The repertoire holds about 180,000 clones, with approximately 80% as singletons. Those enrolled in Seattle joined during active infection and were followed longitudinally afterward. The entry originates in a study of blood T cell repertoires in COVID-19. As for the study in general: Both acute and convalescent COVID-19 samples were obtained from the United States, Italy and Spain. PBMCs, B-cell-depleted T cells, or T cells provided the cDNA or gDNA that made up the material.

In germline, CDR1 is MDHEN, CDR2 SYDVKM. V dropped 4 bases and J dropped 10; count of bases not matched to a gene: 8. CDR3 length equals 13 residues. This TCR derives from a woman in her thirties or forties with COVID-19, enrolled during active disease. The source material was peripheral blood. The chain uses TRBV28 and TRBJ2-3; 7 nucleotides align to TRBD2. CDR3 sequence: CASSSPGGSAQYF. The CDR3, as DNA: TGTGCCAGCAGTTCCCCCGGCGGGAGTGCGCAGTATTTT.